A single sample gave rise to the 24 T cell receptor beta chains below, sequenced in a study of blood T cell repertoires in COVID-19 (TCRdb year 2020). The protocol used for the library was the immunoSEQ multiplex PCR assay. The source is immuneACCESS, and TCRdb retained only in-frame sequences with V and J called. Part of the clones is not carried over; for the studies checked, unresolved V genes explain less than half of this, and the remainder is unexplained. Counted in this sample were some 130,000 clones; about four fifths of them appeared once. The leading ten clones occupy roughly 13% of the sample. The sample was peripheral blood. These receptors all stem from a human donor in a cohort sampled during active COVID-19.

V is TRBV5-1 and J is TRBJ2-3; 8 nucleotides match TRBD2. Germline V gene lookup returns CDR1 SGHRS and CDR2 YFSETQ. This CDR3 has 15 amino acids. V dropped 4 bases and J dropped 0; count of bases not matched to a gene: 4. In DNA form, the CDR3 reads TGCGCCAGCAGCACTAGCGGCCTTAGCACAGATACGCAGTATTTT. This codes for CASSTSGLSTDTQYF. The full variable domain, completed using reference TRBV5-1 and TRBJ2-3, is KAGVTQTPRYLIKTRGQQVTLSCSPISGHRSVSWYQQTPGQGLQFLFEYFSETQRNKGNFPGRFSGRQFSNSRSEMNVSTLELGDSALYLCASSTSGLSTDTQYFGPGTRLTVL.

The chain has TRBV10-3 and TRBJ1-3; no firm D call. V lost 3 bases and J 0 bases, leaving 9 bases between the germline ends. Germline CDR1 and CDR2: ENHRY and SYGVKD. The CDR3 is made up of 15 amino acids. This CDR3 is CAISETIDSGNTIYF. CDR3 DNA: TGTGCCATCAGTGAAACCATAGACTCTGGAAACACCATATATTTT.

V and J are TRBV10-2 and TRBJ1-5; D gene ambiguous. The CDR3 length is 14 residues. With 0 bases removed from V and 4 bases from J, the gap between germline ends came to 7 bases. CDR1 and CDR2 from the germline V gene are WSHSY and SAAADI. CDR3 bases: TGCGCCAGCAGTGAGTCGGGCACTAATCAGCCCCAGCATTTT. Its translation is CASSESGTNQPQHF.

This clone was recorded once. This chain connects TRBV11-2 to TRBJ2-7, with TRBD1 matching 7 bases. The CDR3 is 14 residues long. The germline V gene has CDR1 SGHAT and CDR2 FQNNGV. The ends lost 5 bases at V and 1 base at J; junction bases unmatched: 5. CDR3 sequence reads: CASSPGTASYEQYF. CDR3 DNA: TGTGCCAGCAGCCCCGGGACAGCATCCTACGAGCAGTACTTC.

This chain joins TRBV2 and TRBJ1-3; D gene unclear. Trimming took off 7 bases at V and 4 bases at J, with 17 bases between the two ends. The CDR3 is 15 amino acids. Germline CDR1 reads SNHLY; CDR2 reads FYNNEI. Written as DNA, the CDR3 is TGTGCCAGCATGCAGGTCACCCCTGCGGGAAACACCATATATTTT. Translating gives CASMQVTPAGNTIYF.

This chain links TRBV6-4 with TRBJ2-4; 13 positions match TRBD2. In germline, CDR1 is MRHNA, CDR2 SNTAGT. CDR3 length equals 18 residues. The V and J ends lost 6 bases and 1 base, in that order; junction bases with no gene match: 9. As DNA, the CDR3 is TGTGCCAGCAGCCCCACTAGCGGGGGGGCCGGGGCCAAAAACATTCAGTACTTC. Residues: CASSPTSGGAGAKNIQYF.

This rearrangement joins TRBV5-6 to TRBJ1-1, with 8 bases aligning to TRBD1. This CDR3 contains 15 residues. V trimming: 3 bases; J trimming: 3 bases; junction bases outside the gene matches: 7. From germline, CDR1 is SGHDT and CDR2 YYEEEE. This CDR3 is CASSSRQGWDTEAFF. CDR3 bases: TGTGCCAGCAGCTCCCGACAGGGGTGGGACACTGAAGCTTTCTTT. The full variable domain, in which reference TRBV5-6 and TRBJ1-1 provide the parts outside the CDR3, is DAGVTQSPTHLIKTRGQQVTLRCSPKSGHDTVSWYQQALGQGPQFIFQYYEEEERQRGNFPDRFSGHQFPNYSSELNVNALLLGDSALYLCASSSRQGWDTEAFFGQGTRLTVV.

The V and J genes are TRBV5-1 and TRBJ1-4; the match to TRBD1 covers 9 bases. V gave up 3 bases and J gave up 4 bases; unmatched junction bases: 4. The length of the CDR3 is 15 residues. Germline CDR1 is SGHRS and CDR2 is YFSETQ. For the CDR3, the DNA is TGCGCCAGCAGCTCCACAGGGGGCATTAATGAAAAACTGTTTTTT. Its translation: CASSSTGGINEKLFF. Drawing the rest from reference TRBV5-1 and TRBJ1-4, the complete variable domain is KAGVTQTPRYLIKTRGQQVTLSCSPISGHRSVSWYQQTPGQGLQFLFEYFSETQRNKGNFPGRFSGRQFSNSRSEMNVSTLELGDSALYLCASSSTGGINEKLFFGSGTQLSVL.

The chain is built from TRBV4-1 and TRBJ1-1; TRBD1 is a possible D gene (6 bases). CDR3 length equals 16 residues. Germline V gives CDR1 MGHRA, CDR2 YSYEKL. The ends were cut back, 1 base at V and 1 base at J, with 13 bases in the middle. CDR3 loop: CASSQAPEQGNTEAFF. CDR3 DNA sequence: TGCGCCAGCAGCCAAGCCCCTGAACAGGGGAACACTGAAGCTTTCTTT.

This clone was found once. This rearrangement joins TRBV19 to TRBJ2-7; the match to TRBD2 covers 8 bases. The CDR3 is 14 residues long. Per germline, CDR1 LNHDA and CDR2 SQIVND (reference sequence). With V trimmed by 4 bases and J by 1 base, 3 bases remained unmatched. CDR3 nucleotides: TGTGCCAGTAGTACCCAGCGGGGGTCCTACGAGCAGTACTTC. Amino acid sequence: CASSTQRGSYEQYF.

The chain is built from TRBV27 and TRBJ2-5, with a weak D call TRBD1 (5 bases). CDR1 is MNHEY and CDR2 is SMNVEV in the germline V gene (reference sequence). Trimming removed 0 bases from V and 5 bases from J, with 16 bases in between. The CDR3 sequence is 16 residues long. CDR3 protein: CASSLSAGFGAETQYF. The CDR3 DNA reads as TGTGCCAGCAGTTTATCTGCAGGATTTGGGGCGGAGACCCAGTACTTC.

The V call is TRBV19, the J call TRBJ2-2; TRBD2 is a possible D gene (6 bases). Trimming left V 6 bases short and J 4 bases short, with 18 bases between. CDR1 is LNHDA, CDR2 SQIVND, per germline (reference sequence). The CDR3 contains 16 residues. The CDR3, as DNA: TGTGCCAGTAGGCCCCGTCCGGGGGTGGGCACCGGGGAGCTGTTTTTT. Encoded protein: CASRPRPGVGTGELFF.

This rearrangement joins TRBV28 to TRBJ2-2; possible D gene TRBD1, 6 bases. The CDR3 has 14 residues. Germline V CDR1 and CDR2: MDHEN, SYDVKM. V lost 5 bases to trimming and J lost 6 bases, with 13 bases between them. CDR3 region: CASSTRRGAGELFF. DNA for the CDR3: TGTGCCAGCAGTACTCGCAGGGGCGCCGGGGAGCTGTTTTTT.

This chain links TRBV7-8 with TRBJ1-1; the match to TRBD1 covers 7 bases. V shed 1 base, J shed 4 bases, and the junction held 9 bases outside the gene matches. The CDR3 loop spans 16 amino acids. The germline CDR1 and CDR2 sequences are SGHVS and FQNEAQ. The CDR3 region is CASSLVRGQAGTEAFF. The CDR3 DNA follows: TGTGCCAGCAGCTTAGTGCGAGGACAGGCCGGCACTGAAGCTTTCTTT.

The genes are TRBV29-1 and TRBJ2-5; TRBD1 aligns across 9 bases. The CDR3 is 12 residues long. J gave up 5 bases and V 3 bases, and 1 base lay outside the gene matches. Germline values: CDR1 SQVTM, CDR2 ANQGSEA. DNA of the CDR3: TGCAGCGTTGACGGGACAGGGGAGACCCAGTACTTC. Translation: CSVDGTGETQYF.

V and J are TRBV27 and TRBJ1-1, with no clear D. Trimming stripped 4 bases from V and 0 bases from J, with 9 bases between. This CDR3 has 14 amino acids. Looked up from germline, CDR1 is MNHEY and CDR2 is SMNVEV (reference sequence). Here the CDR3 reads CASSYGVLNTEAFF. Here the CDR3 DNA reads TGTGCCAGCAGTTACGGAGTATTGAACACTGAAGCTTTCTTT.

The gene calls are TRBV5-6 and TRBJ2-7; D is unclear. Looked up from germline, CDR1 is SGHDT and CDR2 is YYEEEE. This CDR3 has 16 residues. Trimming removed 0 bases at V and 2 bases at J, with 15 bases between. CDR3 DNA sequence: TGTGCCAGCAGCTTGGGTTCAGGTTCGAACCCCTACGAGCAGTACTTC. It specifies CASSLGSGSNPYEQYF. Filled out from reference TRBV5-6 and TRBJ2-7, the complete variable domain reads DAGVTQSPTHLIKTRGQQVTLRCSPKSGHDTVSWYQQALGQGPQFIFQYYEEEERQRGNFPDRFSGHQFPNYSSELNVNALLLGDSALYLCASSLGSGSNPYEQYFGPGTRLTVT.

DNA of the CDR3: TGTGCCAGTAGTGCGGACAACCTCTATGGCTACACCTTC. Translating it yields CASSADNLYGYTF. This rearrangement joins TRBV19 to TRBJ1-2, with a tentative D call TRBD1 (5 bases). Trimming removed 5 bases at V and 4 bases at J, with 11 bases between. Germline values: CDR1 LNHDA, CDR2 SQIVND (reference sequence). The CDR3 sequence is 13 residues long.

This chain links TRBV7-2 with TRBJ2-5; 7 nucleotides agree with TRBD1. The germline V gene has CDR1 SGHTA and CDR2 FQGNSA. Trimming cost V 4 bases and J 1 base; bases outside gene matches: 9. This CDR3 is built from 16 residues. The CDR3 DNA reads as TGTGCCAGCAGCTCCCCCCTGACAGGGTTCCAAGAGACCCAGTACTTC. Protein: CASSSPLTGFQETQYF. The whole variable domain, remainder taken from reference TRBV7-2 and TRBJ2-5, is GAGVSQSPSNKVTEKGKDVELRCDPISGHTALYWYRQSLGQGLEFLIYFQGNSAPDKSGLPSDRFSAERTGGSVSTLTIQRTQQEDSAVYLCASSSPLTGFQETQYFGPGTRLLVL.

This chain joins TRBV6-2 or TRBV6-3 and TRBJ2-7; 7 positions agree with TRBD1. The CDR3 length is 15 residues. In germline, CDR1 is MNHEY, CDR2 SVGEGT. J was trimmed by 3 bases and V by 5 bases; bases with no gene match: 10. CDR3 sequence reads: CASSGTGTALYEQYF. DNA for the CDR3: TGTGCCAGCAGTGGGACCGGGACAGCCCTCTACGAGCAGTACTTC.

The V call is TRBV9, the J call TRBJ2-2; 10 bases fit TRBD2. V trimming: 3 bases; J trimming: 2 bases; junction bases outside the gene matches: 4. Germline CDR1 SGDLS, CDR2 YYNGEE. This CDR3 has 16 residues. CDR3 coding DNA: TGTGCCAGCAGCGGAGGACTAGCGGTAAACACCGGGGAGCTGTTTTTT. It is translated as CASSGGLAVNTGELFF.

This clone has a single count. The rearrangement joins TRBV5-1 to TRBJ1-1; no definite D call. V lost 2 bases and J lost 0, with 11 bases in between. The germline V gene has CDR1 SGHRS and CDR2 YFSETQ. This CDR3 has 15 residues. The CDR3: CASSLEVLMNTEAFF. Here the CDR3 DNA reads TGCGCCAGCAGCTTAGAGGTCCTGATGAACACTGAAGCTTTCTTT.

The sample holds one count of this clone. The chain recombines TRBV3-1 (or the pseudogene TRBV3-2) with TRBJ1-1, with unresolved D. Germline CDR1 LGHDT, CDR2 YNNKEL (reference sequence). The germline V and J ends were trimmed by 4 bases and 1 base, with 16 bases remaining between them. The CDR3 consists of 16 residues. The CDR3: CASSRFPKTGNTEAFF. For the CDR3, the DNA is TGTGCCAGCAGCCGTTTCCCAAAAACGGGGAACACTGAAGCTTTCTTT.

The DNA of the CDR3 is TGTGCCAGCAGTTGGGCGGGGAAGAGCGAGCAGTACTTC. Protein product: CASSWAGKSEQYF. The gene calls are TRBV12-3 or TRBV12-4 and TRBJ2-7; D possibly corresponds to TRBD2 (6 bases). V was trimmed by 4 bases and J by 6 bases, leaving 13 bases between them. The CDR3 is made up of 13 amino acids.